The next 24 T cell receptor beta chains were all read from a single sample in a study of CD8+ T cells in alopecia areata (dated by TCRdb to the late 2010s). Library prep was done by the immunoSEQ multiplex PCR assay. To provide template for TCR sequencing, every sample had RNA extracted and reverse transcribed into cDNA. Sourced from immuneACCESS, this table was stored by TCRdb with only in-frame sequences that have V and J called. A share of the clones is absent; for the studies checked, an unresolved V gene accounts for under half, and the remainder has no known explanation. The sample table contains 150,000 to 200,000 clones; only one count was recorded for roughly 70% of them. The ten largest clones represent approximately 1.2% of the sample. Explained via the paper, the treatment or condition label denotes: oral pan-JAK inhibitor, 5-10 mg twice daily. The specimen was CD4+ T cells sorted from blood, collected around week 47, from a patient treated with tofacitinib. These receptors all stem from a human donor with alopecia areata.

J is TRBJ2-3 and V is TRBV7-6, with TRBD1 as a possible D gene (6 bases). V lost 5 bases, J lost 1 base, and 13 bases lay in between. Germline CDR1 and CDR2: SGHVS and FNYEAQ. This CDR3 spans 15 amino acids. The CDR3, as DNA: TGTGCCAGCAGCCTACGGACAGTCGGCACAGATACGCAGTATTTT. Its translation is CASSLRTVGTDTQYF.

The V gene is TRBV29-1, the J gene TRBJ1-3; D is ambiguous. Germline V gene sequence: CDR1 SQVTM, CDR2 ANQGSEA. Deletions cut 7 bases from V and 6 bases from J, with 16 bases between. CDR3 length: 13 residues. The CDR3 DNA follows: TGCAGCGGCTATACGGGCACAAAAAACACCATATATTTT. It translates to CSGYTGTKNTIYF.

The chain is built from TRBV6-4 and TRBJ2-3; tentatively, D is TRBD1 (6 bases). Germline-derived CDR1 and CDR2 are MRHNA and SNTAGT. This CDR3 spans 15 amino acids. Trimming left V 2 bases short and J 5 bases short, with 14 bases between. The CDR3, as DNA: TGTGCCAGCAGTGACGGGCCTAGAGGGGGAGATACGCAGTATTTT. Protein sequence: CASSDGPRGGDTQYF.

The chain combines TRBV2 with TRBJ2-3; no clear D gene. The CDR3 runs 14 residues. Germline values: CDR1 SNHLY, CDR2 FYNNEI. V was pared by 3 bases and J by 3 bases, with 10 bases between. The DNA of the CDR3 is TGTGCCAGCAGTGATGGTGTCCTTACAGATACGCAGTATTTT. It is translated as CASSDGVLTDTQYF.

In its sample, this clone was seen a few times. This chain connects TRBV29-1 to TRBJ2-3; D ambiguous. The CDR3 consists of 12 residues. From germline, CDR1 is SQVTM and CDR2 ANQGSEA. Deletions cut 5 bases from V and 8 bases from J, with 14 bases between. In DNA, the CDR3 is TGCAGCGTTATTAGTAAGGGTGGTACGCAGTATTTT. Translated, it gives CSVISKGGTQYF.

The chain links TRBV2 to TRBJ1-2; weak D call: TRBD1 (5 bases). Per the germline V gene, CDR1 is SNHLY and CDR2 is FYNNEI. Trimming took 3 bases from V and 4 from J, leaving 15 bases between them. The length of the CDR3 is 15 residues. The CDR3 region is CASSEAGTGIYGYTF. In DNA, the CDR3 is TGTGCCAGCAGTGAGGCCGGGACGGGGATCTATGGCTACACCTTC.

V usage is TRBV5-6 and J usage is TRBJ1-5; no clear D. This CDR3 has 12 amino acids. The germline V gene encodes CDR1 SGHDT and CDR2 YYEEEE. Trimming stripped 2 bases from V and 5 bases from J, with 5 bases between. The CDR3 is CASSFGHQPQHF. CDR3 DNA sequence: TGTGCCAGCAGCTTCGGGCATCAGCCCCAGCATTTT.

There are a few counts of this clone. The chain carries TRBV5-6 and TRBJ2-5; the match to TRBD1 covers 7 bases. CDR3 length equals 16 residues. Trimming took 4 bases from V and 0 from J; bases not matched to a gene: 9. Germline-derived CDR1 and CDR2 are SGHDT and YYEEEE. CDR3 in DNA: TGTGCCAGCAGCGGGCAACGGACAGGACACCAAGAGACCCAGTACTTC. As protein: CASSGQRTGHQETQYF.

This rearrangement joins TRBV11-2 to TRBJ2-7; no clear D gene. The CDR3 totals 12 residues. The germline V gene encodes CDR1 SGHAT and CDR2 FQNNGV. V lost 5 bases, J lost 2 bases, and 7 bases lay in between. The CDR3 DNA follows: TGTGCCAGCAGCGGTACAGCCTACGAGCAGTACTTC. It translates to CASSGTAYEQYF.

This clone was detected a few times. The chain carries TRBV29-1 and TRBJ1-2, with D perhaps TRBD1 (6 bases). V shed 4 bases and J shed 3 bases, with 12 bases lying between them. The CDR3 extends over 13 amino acids. Looked up from germline, CDR1 is SQVTM and CDR2 is ANQGSEA. CDR3 coding DNA: TGCAGCGTTGGGTCCAGGGGCGACTATGGCTACACCTTC. Translation gives CSVGSRGDYGYTF.

This clone was observed a handful of times. This chain joins TRBV29-1 and TRBJ2-7, with D perhaps TRBD1 (5 bases). Per the germline V gene, CDR1 is SQVTM and CDR2 is ANQGSEA. Trimming took 6 bases from V and 8 from J, leaving 20 bases between them. CDR3 length: 13 residues. The CDR3 DNA follows: TGCAGCGTCACGACGTTCAGGGAAGAAAAGCAGTACTTC. Its protein is CSVTTFREEKQYF.

This chain joins TRBV30 and TRBJ1-1; D may be TRBD1 (6 bases). The CDR3 contains 13 residues. CDR1 and CDR2 (germline): GTSNPN, SVGIG (reference sequence). Trimming took off 1 base at V and 3 bases at J, with 9 bases between the two ends. CDR3 in DNA: TGTGCCTGGAGTGCGAGGGGGGACACTGAAGCTTTCTTT. It translates to CAWSARGDTEAFF.

This chain links TRBV13 with TRBJ1-6, with 8 bases identical to TRBD1. CDR3 length equals 16 residues. Germline CDR1 PRHDT, CDR2 FYEKMQ (reference sequence). Losses at the gene ends were 0 bases for V and 7 bases for J; bases not matched to a gene: 5. The CDR3 reads CASSLGQGGGNSPLHF. CDR3 DNA: TGTGCCAGCAGCTTAGGACAGGGGGGAGGGAATTCACCCCTCCACTTT.

For the CDR3, the DNA is TGCGCCAGCAGCTTGGCGTTAGGGGACGATTCACCCCTCCACTTT. This sequence encodes CASSLALGDDSPLHF. The chain uses TRBV5-1 and TRBJ1-6; a possible D gene is TRBD1 (5 bases). The germline V and J ends were trimmed by 0 bases and 8 bases, with 12 bases remaining between them. Germline CDR1 SGHRS, CDR2 YFSETQ. This CDR3 spans 15 amino acids.

V and J are TRBV30 and TRBJ1-1; TRBD1 is a possible D gene (6 bases). Germline CDR1 is GTSNPN and CDR2 is SVGIG (reference sequence). This CDR3 spans 12 amino acids. V dropped 3 bases and J dropped 10 bases, with 15 bases sitting between them. The CDR3 protein is CAWSPLEQGAFF. In nucleotides, the CDR3 is TGTGCCTGGAGCCCCCTCGAACAGGGAGCTTTCTTT.

This sequence joins TRBV29-1 and TRBJ2-1; the match to TRBD1 covers 10 bases. Per germline, CDR1 SQVTM and CDR2 ANQGSEA. The V gene end was trimmed by 5 bases and the J gene end by 7 bases; junction bases not matched to a gene: 14. The CDR3 consists of 16 residues. The CDR3: CSVLNSRTGGVNEQFF. CDR3 coding DNA: TGCAGCGTTCTAAACTCTCGGACAGGGGGAGTGAATGAGCAGTTCTTC.

There are a few counts of this clone. J is TRBJ2-1 and V is TRBV13; D is possibly TRBD2 (5 bases). Between the trimmed V and J ends, which lost 1 base and 5 bases, there was a span of 6 bases. The CDR3 runs to 13 residues. Germline CDR1 and CDR2: PRHDT and FYEKMQ (reference sequence). This chain's CDR3 is CASSLEGDNEQFF. DNA of the CDR3: TGTGCCAGCAGCTTAGAGGGAGACAATGAGCAGTTCTTC.

The count of this clone is one. V usage is TRBV6-5 and J usage is TRBJ1-1, with 9 bases that match TRBD1. There are 15 residues in the CDR3. CDR1 and CDR2 (germline): MNHEY, SVGAGI. The V and J ends lost 0 bases and 14 bases, in that order; junction bases with no gene match: 13. CDR3 region: CASSYSGTPRDREFF. CDR3 sequence (DNA): TGTGCCAGCAGTTACTCAGGAACCCCCCGGGACAGGGAGTTCTTT.

The genes are TRBV5-1 and TRBJ2-2; 9 nucleotides align to TRBD1. The length of the CDR3 is 15 residues. V shed 2 bases and J 4 bases; nucleotides not matched to a gene: 3. Looked up from germline, CDR1 is SGHRS and CDR2 is YFSETQ. The CDR3 coding sequence is TGCGCCAGCAGCTTCTGGACAGGGGCCACCGGGGAGCTGTTTTTT. It specifies CASSFWTGATGELFF.

The chain links TRBV7-2 to TRBJ2-3; 8 bases map to TRBD2. Losses at the gene ends were 0 bases for V and 4 bases for J; bases not matched to a gene: 3. This CDR3 is built from 15 residues. Germline assignment: CDR1 SGHTA and CDR2 FQGNSA. CDR3 DNA sequence: TGTGCCAGCAGCTTAGCCAGCGGGGGTTCAGATACGCAGTATTTT. Protein product: CASSLASGGSDTQYF. The full variable domain, rest sourced from reference TRBV7-2 and TRBJ2-3, is GAGVSQSPSNKVTEKGKDVELRCDPISGHTALYWYRQSLGQGLEFLIYFQGNSAPDKSGLPSDRFSAERTGGSVSTLTIQRTQQEDSAVYLCASSLASGGSDTQYFGPGTRLTVL.

The chain has TRBV27 and TRBJ1-2; 8 bases align to TRBD1. CDR1 MNHEY and CDR2 SMNVEV come from the germline V gene (reference sequence). The CDR3 has 12 amino acids. Trimming cost V 3 bases and J 7 bases; bases outside gene matches: 1. The CDR3 bases are TGTGCCAGCAGTTTCGGACAGGGTGGCTACACCTTC. It is translated as CASSFGQGGYTF.

This clone has only one observation. The J gene is TRBJ2-1, the V gene TRBV25-1; D is undetermined. The length of the CDR3 is 13 residues. CDR1 is MGHDK, CDR2 SYGVNS, per germline. V was clipped by 2 bases and J by 10 bases, with 12 bases between them. The CDR3 nucleotides read TGTGCCAGCAGTGAACCCCCCGTTCAGGAGCAGTTCTTC. Translation: CASSEPPVQEQFF.

The CDR3 DNA follows: TGCGCCAGCAGCCAAGTGACAGGAGCGAACACTGAAGCTTTCTTT. It specifies CASSQVTGANTEAFF. The J gene is TRBJ1-1, the V gene TRBV4-3, with D possibly being TRBD1 (6 bases). Looked up from germline, CDR1 is LGHNA and CDR2 is YSLEER. Trimming took off 1 base at V and 1 base at J, with 10 bases between the two ends. The CDR3 runs to 15 residues.

J is TRBJ2-2 and V is TRBV10-1, with 8 bases fitting TRBD1. The CDR3 runs to 18 residues. Germline CDR1 reads WNHNN; CDR2 reads SYGVQD (reference sequence). J was trimmed by 5 bases and V by 0 bases; bases with no gene match: 11. CDR3 region: CASSESRQGRGLTGELFF. CDR3 DNA: TGCGCCAGCAGTGAGTCCAGACAGGGGCGAGGTTTGACCGGGGAGCTGTTTTTT.